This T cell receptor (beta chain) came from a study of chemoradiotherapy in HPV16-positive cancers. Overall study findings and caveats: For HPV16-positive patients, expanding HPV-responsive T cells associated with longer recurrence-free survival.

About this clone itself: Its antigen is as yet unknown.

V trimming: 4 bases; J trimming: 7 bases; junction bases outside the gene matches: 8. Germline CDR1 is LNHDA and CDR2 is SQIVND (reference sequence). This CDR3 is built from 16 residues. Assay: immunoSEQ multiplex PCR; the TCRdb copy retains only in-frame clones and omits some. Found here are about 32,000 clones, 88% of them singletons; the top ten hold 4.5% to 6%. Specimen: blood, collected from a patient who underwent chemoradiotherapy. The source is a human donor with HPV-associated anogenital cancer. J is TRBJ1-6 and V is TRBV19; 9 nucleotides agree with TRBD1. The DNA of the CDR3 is TGTGCCAGTAGTACCCCGGACAGGGGATTAAATTCACCCCTCCACTTT. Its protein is CASSTPDRGLNSPLHF. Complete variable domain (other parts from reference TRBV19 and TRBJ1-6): DGGITQSPKYLFRKEGQNVTLSCEQNLNHDAMYWYRQDPGQGLRLIYYSQIVNDFQKGDIAEGYSVSREKKESFPLTVTSAQKNPTAFYLCASSTPDRGLNSPLHFGNGTRLTVT.